One sample yielded the 17 T cell receptor beta chains listed below, sequenced in a study of cytomegalovirus exposure and HLA in healthy donors. The PCR employed 60 Vbeta primers together with 13 Jbeta primers. Data came from immunoSEQ multiplex PCR; TCRdb stores just in-frame clones and leaves some out. The data hold approximately 82,000 clones, with 10% observed a single time. Sequenced: PBMCs. The receptors originated from a man in his fifties or sixties in good health and CMV-seropositive.

This rearrangement joins TRBV25-1 to TRBJ2-1, with D possibly matching TRBD1 (6 bases). CDR3 size: 15 residues. Trimming stripped 5 bases from V and 0 bases from J, with 11 bases between. Germline-derived CDR1 and CDR2 are MGHDK and SYGVNS. The CDR3 nucleotides read TGTGCCAGCAGTAGGACAGTCAGCTCCTACAATGAGCAGTTCTTC. It specifies CASSRTVSSYNEQFF.

J is TRBJ1-2 and V is TRBV20-1; D uncertain. Germline V gene lookup returns CDR1 DFQATT and CDR2 SNEGSKA (reference sequence). V was pared by 1 base and J by 10 bases, with 10 bases between. This CDR3 is built from 11 residues. The CDR3 DNA reads as TGCAGTGCTAGAGTGGCTCCCTTCTACACCTTC. Its translation is CSARVAPFYTF.

A few counts support this clone. V usage is TRBV7-9 and J usage is TRBJ2-1, with TRBD2 matching 8 bases. The CDR3 has 15 amino acids. V trimming: 3 bases; J trimming: 9 bases; junction bases outside the gene matches: 10. Germline assignment: CDR1 SEHNR and CDR2 FQNEAQ (reference sequence). CDR3 protein: CASSFSGLGHSEQFF. In DNA form, the CDR3 reads TGTGCCAGCAGCTTTTCGGGACTAGGCCATAGTGAGCAGTTCTTC.

This chain's CDR3 is CASSEKTGPNYGYTF. DNA of the CDR3: TGTGCCAGCAGTGAAAAGACAGGGCCGAACTATGGCTACACCTTC. This chain links TRBV6-4 with TRBJ1-2, with TRBD1 matching over 7 bases. The CDR3 is made up of 15 amino acids. The germline V gene has CDR1 MRHNA and CDR2 SNTAGT. V was clipped by 3 bases and J by 2 bases; unmatched bases: 6.

This clone was counted only a few times. The chain has TRBV15 and TRBJ1-4; tentative D call: TRBD1 (6 bases). The V end lost 0 bases, the J end lost 8 bases, and 13 bases lay between the germline ends. The CDR3 totals 15 residues. CDR1 is LNHNV, CDR2 YYDKDF, per germline (reference sequence). CDR3 residues: CATSRETGFGEKLFF. The CDR3 DNA sequence: TGTGCCACCAGCAGAGAAACAGGGTTCGGAGAAAAACTGTTTTTT.

Here the CDR3 reads CAWSVEDRGRETF. In DNA, the CDR3 is TGTGCCTGGAGTGTGGAGGACAGGGGGCGGGAGACCTTC. The chain carries TRBV30 and TRBJ1-2; 11 bases match TRBD1. Germline CDR1 reads GTSNPN; CDR2 reads SVGIG (reference sequence). J gave up 14 bases and V 0 bases, and 8 bases lay outside the gene matches. The CDR3 runs to 13 residues.

This chain joins TRBV9 and TRBJ1-1; no clear D gene. The V gene's germline CDR1 is SGDLS and CDR2 YYNGEE. This CDR3 spans 14 amino acids. Trimming removed 7 bases from V and 0 bases from J, with 13 bases in between. The CDR3 DNA is TGTGCCAGCTCCCCGCGGCCAATGAACACTGAAGCTTTCTTT. Its translation is CASSPRPMNTEAFF. Together with reference TRBV9 and TRBJ1-1, the CDR3 gives the full variable domain: DSGVTQTPKHLITATGQRVTLRCSPRSGDLSVYWYQQSLDQGLQFLIQYYNGEERAKGNILERFSAQQFPDLHSELNLSSLELGDSALYFCASSPRPMNTEAFFGQGTRLTVV.

In its sample, this clone was seen many times. The CDR3 DNA is TGCGCCAGCAGCCGGAGGGTGGAGGGTGTCTCCTACAATGAGCAGTTCTTC. It yields the protein CASSRRVEGVSYNEQFF. The chain carries TRBV4-1 and TRBJ2-1, with D perhaps matching TRBD2 (6 bases). CDR1 is MGHRA and CDR2 is YSYEKL in the germline V gene. The CDR3 spans 17 residues. V lost 4 bases to trimming and J lost 0 bases, with 16 bases between them.

This clone was picked up a small number of times. The chain has TRBV5-1 and TRBJ2-1; 15 nucleotides line up with TRBD2. J was trimmed by 8 bases and V by 2 bases; bases with no gene match: 5. CDR1 SGHRS and CDR2 YFSETQ come from the germline V gene. This CDR3 has 16 residues. The CDR3 sequence is CASSFGTSGRSDEQFF. As DNA, the CDR3 is TGCGCCAGCAGCTTTGGGACTAGCGGGAGGAGCGATGAGCAGTTCTTC. Variable domain in full (rest from reference TRBV5-1 and TRBJ2-1): KAGVTQTPRYLIKTRGQQVTLSCSPISGHRSVSWYQQTPGQGLQFLFEYFSETQRNKGNFPGRFSGRQFSNSRSEMNVSTLELGDSALYLCASSFGTSGRSDEQFFGPGTRLTVL.

The chain is built from TRBV30 and TRBJ2-3; 11 nucleotides align to TRBD2. The CDR3 runs 14 residues. V was clipped by 3 bases and J by 2 bases; unmatched bases: 1. The germline V gene encodes CDR1 GTSNPN and CDR2 SVGIG (reference sequence). Here the CDR3 DNA reads TGTGCCTGGAGGGGACTAGCGGTCACAGATACGCAGTATTTT. Translating it yields CAWRGLAVTDTQYF.

The chain employs TRBV5-5 and TRBJ1-4; tentatively, D is TRBD1 (6 bases). The CDR3 covers 14 residues. V shed 7 bases and J shed 8 bases, with 18 bases lying between them. Per the germline V gene, CDR1 is SGHKS and CDR2 is YYEKEE (reference sequence). The CDR3 protein is CASALAGAVEKLFF. The CDR3 region has the DNA TGTGCCAGCGCACTCGCGGGGGCGGTGGAAAAACTGTTTTTT.

This clone appeared a few times. V usage is TRBV30 and J usage is TRBJ2-1; no clear D gene. Germline CDR1 GTSNPN, CDR2 SVGIG (reference sequence). The CDR3 length is 13 residues. Trimming took 5 bases from V and 4 from J, leaving 12 bases between them. The CDR3 loop is CAWAKSQYNEQFF. The CDR3 DNA reads TGTGCCTGGGCAAAGAGCCAATACAATGAGCAGTTCTTC.

This clone was observed a few times. This chain uses TRBV5-1 with TRBJ2-1; D gene unclear. Trimming removed 5 bases from V and 9 bases from J, with 12 bases in between. CDR3 length equals 12 residues. CDR1 SGHRS and CDR2 YFSETQ come from the germline V gene. In DNA, the CDR3 is TGCGCCAGCAGTCCCCAGGTGGGTGAGCAGTTCTTC. This encodes CASSPQVGEQFF.

The sample holds a few counts of this clone. The gene calls are TRBV5-1 and TRBJ2-5, with TRBD1 matching 8 bases. Germline V CDR1 and CDR2: SGHRS, YFSETQ. The CDR3 has 12 residues. The trim removed 6 bases at V and 4 bases at J, leaving 2 bases unmatched. DNA of the CDR3: TGCGCCAGCATCGGACAGGGAGAGACCCAGTACTTC. Translated: CASIGQGETQYF. The full variable domain, its missing parts supplied by reference TRBV5-1 and TRBJ2-5, is KAGVTQTPRYLIKTRGQQVTLSCSPISGHRSVSWYQQTPGQGLQFLFEYFSETQRNKGNFPGRFSGRQFSNSRSEMNVSTLELGDSALYLCASIGQGETQYFGPGTRLLVL.

This clone was counted between two and nine times. The genes are TRBV19 and TRBJ2-2, with a possible D match to TRBD1 (6 bases). Germline loops: CDR1 LNHDA, CDR2 SQIVND (reference sequence). The V end was cut by 6 bases, the J end by 1 base, with 21 bases between. The CDR3 contains 18 residues. CDR3 sequence (DNA): TGTGCCAGTAGCCGGACAGCCTTACCCTCTTTGAACACCGGGGAGCTGTTTTTT. It codes for CASSRTALPSLNTGELFF.

The chain carries TRBV9 and TRBJ1-2, with 9 bases matching TRBD1. Trimming removed 3 bases from V and 7 bases from J; junction bases left unmatched: 7. The CDR3 extends over 14 amino acids. Looked up from germline, CDR1 is SGDLS and CDR2 is YYNGEE. CDR3 in amino acids: CASSADRGRGGYTF. CDR3 DNA: TGTGCCAGCAGCGCGGACAGGGGAAGGGGTGGCTACACCTTC.

The CDR3 reads CASSSSGAYDEKLFF. DNA for the CDR3: TGCGCCAGCAGCTCCTCAGGGGCCTATGATGAAAAACTGTTTTTT. The chain is built from TRBV5-1 and TRBJ1-4; tentative D call: TRBD1 (6 bases). V was trimmed by 3 bases and J by 6 bases, leaving 15 bases between them. Germline V CDR1 and CDR2: SGHRS, YFSETQ. The CDR3 is 15 amino acids. The full variable domain, its missing parts supplied by reference TRBV5-1 and TRBJ1-4, is KAGVTQTPRYLIKTRGQQVTLSCSPISGHRSVSWYQQTPGQGLQFLFEYFSETQRNKGNFPGRFSGRQFSNSRSEMNVSTLELGDSALYLCASSSSGAYDEKLFFGSGTQLSVL.